Included here is one T cell receptor (beta chain) sequence, with context. This clonotype came up once. Its recognized antigen is unknown. Within one base of it there is no much larger clone, and no base qualities were kept. The data originate from a study of human T cells and chemical hapten exposure (TCRdb year 2021). In terms of the full investigation: For sensitization, 2% DPC in acetone was applied to a roughly 2 cm by roughly 2 cm area of upper inner arm skin. Patch tests used Finn chambers with 0.01% DPC on the upper back, scored after 6 days by International Contact Dermatitis Research Group standards. Throughout the study period of around 25 weeks, patients also received therapeutic DPC doses to the scalp every week. Most of the patients in the cohort were female, and the cohort covered alopecia areata with under or over 50% scalp involvement, alopecia totalis and alopecia universalis. For TCR sequencing, blood came from 25 to 35 alopecia patients at anywhere from one to four time points (pre-sensitization, 2, 6 and 24 weeks). Patient blood was sampled pre-sensitization (week 0) and at 2, 6 and about 24 weeks after DPC sensitization. The study tracked peripheral blood TCR repertoire changes in vivo during primary and secondary sensitization to the hapten diphenylcyclopropenone (DPC) in alopecia patients. Libraries were combined into a pool for sequencing, and differences in TCR yield between samples came mainly from small differences in library volumes within the pool. Overall study results and their limits: After repeated subsampling, the strength of the expansion versus patch-test correlation and the threshold at which it became significant changed. Expanded TCRs formed significantly more large CDR3 similarity clusters than pre-sensitization or healthy control sets, consistent with antigen-driven responses. The number of TCRs above 1 in 1000 frequency did not change with DPC sensitization; there was no evidence of global repertoire structure alterations. Alopecia, a presumed autoimmune disease, was present in all patients, so the immune response of the patients might differ from that of healthy individuals. Patch test score was positively correlated with the number of PT1 expanded TCRs, with significance at thresholds 8, 16 and 32 but not at 4.

The germline ends are 9 bases apart after V is trimmed by 6 bases and J by 4 bases. Counted from cysteine to phenylalanine, this CDR3 has 13 amino acids. Left in the record is the CDR3 DNA by itself, 39 bases read in frame from the first base. Taken from the germline V gene, the CDR1 and CDR2 loops are MNHEY and SVGAGI. In the paper's terms, the time point label means: patch test 3, about 24 weeks after DPC sensitization. The meaning of the sample's treatment or condition label: therapeutic diphenylcyclopropenone sensitization with weekly scalp DPC. At each patch-test visit, blood was drawn before the patch test was applied. Eligible patients were aged 18 to 70, diagnosed with alopecia, deemed suitable for DPC therapy, and excluded if pregnant. Total RNA was extracted from unfractionated whole blood collected in Tempus Blood RNA tubes. The library was obtained by RACE. The listed sequencing device is NextSeq 500. Library preparation attached unique molecular identifiers to individual cDNA molecules for quantitative, reproducible TCR counting. Each blood RNA sample was used to sequence both TCR alpha and TCR beta chains. As for the authors' bioinformatics: A median of approximately 100,000 TCRs per sample was observed, with a range of roughly 20,000 to 750,000. V, J and CDR3 annotation of the TCR reads was performed with the Decombinator software suite. To make PS versus PT1 abundance plots, every sample was subsampled to the same number of TCRs (28,000). Expanded TCRs were defined as absent before sensitization and observed at least eight times at the 2-week time point. TCRdb passed the public sequencing reads through fastp at Q25 and MiXCR, retaining productive beta sequences. Rows with one shared CDR3 protein collapse into an entry with the most common genes and DNA. The V and J calls were determined by TCRdb, not by the authors. The sample yields 210,000 or so distinct CDR3 sequences; approximately 26% were counted once. Jointly, the top ten make up under 2.5% of the sample.

This receptor was obtained from a woman aged 40 to 50 with alopecia areata. Some clones in this sample may be carry-over from other donors' samples. The sample was whole blood, taken in connection with sensitization to the hapten diphenylcyclopropenone (DPC). This receptor chain uses TRBV6-5 and TRBJ2-2, with the identity of the D gene unclear. The CDR3 amino acid sequence is: CASRGVATGELFF. The DNA sequence is TGTGCCAGCAGGGGTGTCGCCACCGGGGAGCTGTTTTTT.